Each of the 32 T cell receptor beta chains below was sequenced from the same sample in a study of CD8 T cells in Susac syndrome (dated by TCRdb to the late 2010s). Libraries came from the immunoSEQ multiplex PCR assay. RNA was extracted using the RNeasy kit, and about 0.45 to 1 ug of the RNA was reverse transcribed with random hexamers. TCRdb itself trimmed the public reads at Q25 with fastp, ran MiXCR and retained productive beta chains. Every CDR3 protein is listed once, alongside the most common genes and DNA of its rows. For this sample there are approximately 54,000 distinct CDR3 sequences; about 95% appear just once. The biggest ten clones account for about 0.75% of the sample. The sample was CD8+ T cells from PBMCs. These receptors originate from a human donor with Susac syndrome.

This clonotype was seen a single time. The DNA for the CDR3 is TGTGCCAGCAGCCTTCGTAGCGGGGGGCAGGGGGATGAGCAGTTCTTC. Its protein is CASSLRSGGQGDEQFF. The rearrangement uses TRBV7-2 and TRBJ2-1; 10 bases map to TRBD2. V gave up 5 bases and J gave up 8 bases; unmatched junction bases: 12. Germline V gene data show CDR1 as SGHTA and CDR2 as FQGNSA. The CDR3 runs to 16 residues.

This chain joins TRBV25-1 and TRBJ1-2; maybe TRBD1 (6 bases). Per the germline V gene, CDR1 is MGHDK and CDR2 is SYGVNS. Trimming left V 6 bases short and J 4 bases short, with 9 bases between. The CDR3 extends over 12 amino acids. The CDR3 here is CASSEDSYGYTF. CDR3 DNA sequence: TGTGCCAGCAGCGAGGACAGCTATGGCTACACCTTC.

The chain recombines TRBV6-5 with TRBJ1-1; D remains ambiguous. CDR1 is MNHEY and CDR2 is SVGAGI in the germline V gene. The V and J ends lost 6 bases and 7 bases respectively, with 15 bases between them. CDR3 length: 13 residues. The CDR3 nucleotides are TGTGCCAGCAGCTCCACAGACAATCTTGAAGCTTTCTTT. The encoded protein is CASSSTDNLEAFF.

V gene TRBV24-1 combines with J gene TRBJ2-2; D ambiguous. V dropped 4 bases and J dropped 3 bases, with 8 bases sitting between them. Germline V gene lookup returns CDR1 KGHDR and CDR2 SFDVKD. The CDR3 extends over 14 amino acids. The chain's CDR3 is CATSEGSDTGELFF. The CDR3 coding sequence is TGTGCCACCAGTGAAGGATCCGACACCGGGGAGCTGTTTTTT.

The rearrangement uses TRBV5-4 and TRBJ1-5; maybe TRBD1 (6 bases). This CDR3 is built from 19 residues. The germline V gene has CDR1 SGHNT and CDR2 YYREEE (reference sequence). Trimming removed 4 bases at V and 1 base at J, with 24 bases between. The DNA of the CDR3 is TGTGCCAGCAGCCCCAGTGGGGTTTGGGGGCATAACAGCAATCAGCCCCAGCATTTT. This encodes CASSPSGVWGHNSNQPQHF.

The V gene is TRBV5-1, the J gene TRBJ1-6, with D uncertain. V shed 5 bases and J shed 3 bases, with 21 bases lying between them. This CDR3 has 18 amino acids. CDR1 and CDR2 from the germline V gene are SGHRS and YFSETQ. CDR3 sequence (DNA): TGCGCCAGCAGTCTGACCTCGACGGCAAATCGCTATAATTCACCCCTCCACTTT. Amino acids: CASSLTSTANRYNSPLHF.

The CDR3 is CASSWVTSGGAVDTQYF. The CDR3 coding sequence is TGTGCCAGCAGTTGGGTCACTAGCGGGGGGGCGGTAGATACGCAGTATTTT. The chain has TRBV28 and TRBJ2-3; 13 bases match TRBD2. Germline V lookup: CDR1 MDHEN, CDR2 SYDVKM. CDR3 size: 17 residues. With V trimmed by 4 bases and J by 5 bases, 9 bases remained unmatched.

The chain is built from TRBV6-6 and TRBJ2-5, with D unresolved. Germline values: CDR1 MNHNY, CDR2 SVGAGI (reference sequence). V was cut by 4 bases and J by 1 base, with 10 bases left in between. The CDR3 totals 14 residues. CDR3 in amino acids: CASSSAASQETQYF. The CDR3 region has the DNA TGTGCCAGCAGTTCGGCAGCTAGCCAAGAGACCCAGTACTTC.

The rearrangement joins TRBV10-1 to TRBJ1-6; TRBD1 agrees at 11 bases. Unmatched junction bases numbered 1, after V lost 3 bases and J lost 3 bases. CDR1 is WNHNN, CDR2 SYGVQD, per germline (reference sequence). This CDR3 has 16 amino acids. This CDR3 reads CASSEGTGGYNSPLHF. In nucleotides, the CDR3 is TGCGCCAGCAGTGAAGGGACAGGGGGCTATAATTCACCCCTCCACTTT.

This chain links TRBV4-1 with TRBJ1-1, with D perhaps TRBD1 (5 bases). This CDR3 spans 14 amino acids. Germline V CDR1 and CDR2: MGHRA, YSYEKL. Trimming removed 3 bases from V and 1 base from J, with 9 bases in between. The CDR3 spells CASSQLRGNTEAFF. The CDR3 DNA follows: TGCGCCAGCAGCCAGCTTAGGGGGAACACTGAAGCTTTCTTT.

This clonotype was picked up one time. The J gene is TRBJ1-6, the V gene TRBV29-1, with D tentatively TRBD1 (6 bases). Germline V gene lookup returns CDR1 SQVTM and CDR2 ANQGSEA. This CDR3 contains 13 residues. V lost 7 bases, J lost 10 bases, and 17 bases lay in between. In DNA form, the CDR3 reads TGCAGCGCATTAACAGGGAATGAATCACCCCTCCACTTT. It encodes CSALTGNESPLHF. Full variable domain (outside the CDR3, taken from reference TRBV29-1 and TRBJ1-6): SAVISQKPSRDICQRGTSLTIQCQVDSQVTMMFWYRQQPGQSLTLIATANQGSEATYESGFVIDKFPISRPNLTFSTLTVSNMSPEDSSIYLCSALTGNESPLHFGNGTRLTVT.

The chain employs TRBV29-1 and TRBJ1-2; 8 bases agree with TRBD1. The V gene end was trimmed by 7 bases and the J gene end by 1 base; junction bases not matched to a gene: 5. The CDR3 is made up of 13 amino acids. The V gene's germline CDR1 is SQVTM and CDR2 ANQGSEA. The CDR3 is CSADRAVNYGYTF. The CDR3 bases are TGCAGCGCGGACAGGGCCGTTAACTATGGCTACACCTTC.

The chain couples TRBV4-2 to TRBJ1-3, with D tentatively TRBD1 (6 bases). Germline V lookup: CDR1 LGHNA, CDR2 YNFKEQ. The CDR3 consists of 14 residues. V lost 2 bases and J 3 bases, leaving 8 bases between the germline ends. For the CDR3, the DNA is TGTGCCAGCAGCCAACGAGGGGGTGGAAACACCATATATTTT. Amino acid sequence: CASSQRGGGNTIYF.

This clonotype was counted once. This chain connects TRBV12-3 or TRBV12-4 to TRBJ2-7; possibly TRBD1 for D (5 bases). The CDR3 covers 12 residues. V was clipped by 5 bases and J by 4 bases, with 9 bases between them. Here the CDR3 reads CASSPTGYEQYF. The CDR3 DNA reads as TGTGCCAGCAGTCCCACAGGATACGAGCAGTACTTC.

The rearrangement uses TRBV29-1 and TRBJ2-6; TRBD1 might be the D (6 bases). The CDR3 consists of 14 residues. The germline V gene has CDR1 SQVTM and CDR2 ANQGSEA. Deletions cut 2 bases from V and 3 bases from J, with 8 bases between. CDR3 bases: TGCAGCGTTGAACAGGGGAGTGGGGCCAACGTCCTGACTTTC. Its translation: CSVEQGSGANVLTF.

The chain joins TRBV24-1 to TRBJ2-1, with 9 positions matching TRBD2. The ends lost 3 bases at V and 8 bases at J; junction bases unmatched: 10. The CDR3 consists of 16 residues. CDR1 is KGHDR, CDR2 SFDVKD, per germline. The CDR3 region is CATSDGRRGGRDEQFF. CDR3 DNA sequence: TGTGCCACCAGTGATGGGCGGCGGGGGGGCCGGGATGAGCAGTTCTTC.

This clonotype was seen just once. The gene calls are TRBV7-9 and TRBJ2-7; no definite D call. This CDR3 has 10 residues. Germline V gene lookup returns CDR1 SEHNR and CDR2 FQNEAQ (reference sequence). V was cut by 4 bases and J by 4 bases, with 2 bases left in between. The CDR3 region is CASSWYEQYF. CDR3 nucleotides: TGTGCCAGCAGCTGGTACGAGCAGTACTTC.

The chain joins TRBV4-3 to TRBJ2-5; perhaps TRBD1 as D (5 bases). Germline assignment: CDR1 LGHNA and CDR2 YSLEER. V gave up 4 bases and J gave up 9 bases, with 21 bases separating them. The CDR3 spans 15 residues. CDR3 DNA sequence: TGCGCCAGCAGCCTGGAAGACAGTCATGTGCGCCCCCAGTACTTC. Its protein is CASSLEDSHVRPQYF.

The chain carries TRBV2 and TRBJ1-2; 12 bases are shared with TRBD1. From germline, CDR1 is SNHLY and CDR2 FYNNEI. The CDR3 totals 14 residues. Trimming removed 8 bases from V and 6 bases from J; junction bases left unmatched: 7. CDR3 in amino acids: CASRPGQGAHGYTF. The CDR3 DNA reads TGTGCCAGCCGACCGGGACAGGGGGCTCATGGCTACACCTTC.

This clonotype was observed a handful of times. The CDR3: CASSGGYGYTF. The CDR3 DNA reads TGTGCCAGCAGTGGTGGCTATGGCTACACCTTC. The V gene is TRBV2, the J gene TRBJ1-2; unclear D gene. The CDR3 covers 11 residues. The V gene lost 4 bases and the J gene lost 4 bases, with 4 bases spanning the gap. CDR1 is SNHLY, CDR2 FYNNEI, per germline.

The chain has TRBV29-1 and TRBJ2-7, with 9 bases that match TRBD1. The CDR3 consists of 14 residues. Germline CDR1 reads SQVTM; CDR2 reads ANQGSEA. V lost 3 bases and J lost 3; bases outside the gene matches: 6. The CDR3 here is CSVDGLGQGYEQYF. CDR3 nucleotides: TGCAGCGTTGATGGACTGGGACAGGGCTACGAGCAGTACTTC.

The chain has TRBV19 and TRBJ2-5; D uncertain. CDR3 length: 13 residues. Germline V gene data show CDR1 as LNHDA and CDR2 as SQIVND (reference sequence). V shed 7 bases and J shed 3 bases, with 12 bases lying between them. The CDR3, as DNA: TGTGCCAGTACTCGACGTCAAGAAGAGACCCAGTACTTC. The encoded protein is CASTRRQEETQYF. Looking up the rest from reference TRBV19 and TRBJ2-5 gives the full variable domain: DGGITQSPKYLFRKEGQNVTLSCEQNLNHDAMYWYRQDPGQGLRLIYYSQIVNDFQKGDIAEGYSVSREKKESFPLTVTSAQKNPTAFYLCASTRRQEETQYFGPGTRLLVL.

The V and J genes are TRBV20-1 and TRBJ1-6; D gene uncertain. Between the trimmed V and J ends, which lost 0 bases and 3 bases, there was a span of 9 bases. The CDR3 has 15 amino acids. The germline gives CDR1 DFQATT, CDR2 SNEGSKA (reference sequence). For the CDR3, the DNA is TGCAGTGCTAGAGATTCGAGGGACTATAATTCACCCCTCCACTTT. Translation: CSARDSRDYNSPLHF.

The chain has TRBV11-2 and TRBJ2-5; D possibly matches TRBD1 or TRBD2 (7 bases each). The ends were cut back, 4 bases at V and 5 bases at J, with 23 bases in the middle. CDR3 length: 17 residues. CDR1 is SGHAT, CDR2 FQNNGV, per germline. DNA of the CDR3: TGTGCCAGCAGCTCTCGTGGGAGGGGGCGCTTGGATGAGACCCAGTACTTC. The encoded protein is CASSSRGRGRLDETQYF.

This chain links TRBV5-1 with TRBJ2-5, with TRBD2 matching over 12 bases. The V gene end was trimmed by 0 bases and the J gene end by 1 base; junction bases not matched to a gene: 7. Germline CDR1 and CDR2: SGHRS and YFSETQ. The CDR3 runs to 18 residues. Written as DNA, the CDR3 is TGCGCCAGCAGCTTGGCCAAGACTAGCGGGGGACTCCAAGAGACCCAGTACTTC. Its translation is CASSLAKTSGGLQETQYF.

This chain joins TRBV12-3 or TRBV12-4 and TRBJ1-6; tentatively, D is TRBD1 (6 bases). Trimming pared 3 bases from V and 9 bases from J, leaving 15 bases between. The CDR3 spans 15 residues. For the CDR3, the DNA is TGTGCCAGCAGTTTTGCGGGGGAGGGGGGTTCACCCCTCCACTTT. Translation gives CASSFAGEGGSPLHF.

The J gene is TRBJ2-5, the V gene TRBV15; D unresolved. The germline V gene encodes CDR1 LNHNV and CDR2 YYDKDF (reference sequence). Trimming shortened V by 3 bases and J by 5 bases, and 13 bases separated the two germline ends. The CDR3 length is 14 residues. CDR3 bases: TGTGCCACCAGCAGTCCTGACGAGGTTGAGACCCAGTACTTC. Protein: CATSSPDEVETQYF.

This clonotype was counted once. The rearrangement links TRBV30 to TRBJ2-7; D not certain. V was cut by 7 bases and J by 2 bases, with 15 bases left in between. The CDR3 loop spans 13 amino acids. CDR1 and CDR2 from the germline V gene are GTSNPN and SVGIG (reference sequence). The CDR3 sequence is CASVDLTTYEQYF. The CDR3 nucleotides are TGTGCCTCCGTCGATCTAACAACCTACGAGCAGTACTTC.

J is TRBJ2-2 and V is TRBV14, with D unresolved. This CDR3 spans 14 amino acids. CDR1 and CDR2 (germline): SGHDN, FVKESK. V was cut by 1 base and J by 2 bases, with 5 bases left in between. CDR3 nucleotide sequence: TGTGCCAGCAGCCAAGTACAAAACACCGGGGAGCTGTTTTTT. Translation: CASSQVQNTGELFF. The whole variable domain, filled in from reference TRBV14 and TRBJ2-2, reads EAGVTQFPSHSVIEKGQTVTLRCDPISGHDNLYWYRRVMGKEIKFLLHFVKESKQDESGMPNNRFLAERTGGTYSTLKVQPAELEDSGVYFCASSQVQNTGELFFGEGSRLTVL.

CDR3 amino acids: CSADSGGDNEQFF. In DNA, the CDR3 is TGCAGCGCGGATAGCGGGGGGGACAATGAGCAGTTCTTC. The chain combines TRBV29-1 with TRBJ2-1; 11 bases align to TRBD2. J was trimmed by 5 bases and V by 7 bases; bases with no gene match: 4. This CDR3 comprises 13 residues. CDR1 is SQVTM and CDR2 is ANQGSEA in the germline V gene.

The chain employs TRBV30 and TRBJ2-1, with 9 positions matching TRBD1. The CDR3 runs 15 residues. V trimming: 2 bases; J trimming: 7 bases; junction bases outside the gene matches: 9. Per the germline V gene, CDR1 is GTSNPN and CDR2 is SVGIG (reference sequence). The CDR3 here is CAWSYPGTGHNEQFF. The CDR3 DNA follows: TGTGCCTGGAGTTATCCCGGGACAGGGCATAATGAGCAGTTCTTC.

The chain uses TRBV5-8 and TRBJ2-2; a weak D match, TRBD1 (6 bases). CDR1 is SGHTS and CDR2 is YDEGEE in the germline V gene. This CDR3 spans 16 amino acids. V was cut by 1 base and J by 5 bases, with 15 bases left in between. CDR3 amino acids: CASSLPPGAGTGELFF. The CDR3 DNA is TGTGCCAGCAGCTTGCCCCCAGGGGCAGGGACCGGGGAGCTGTTTTTT. Full variable domain (rest looked up from reference TRBV5-8 and TRBJ2-2): EAGVTQSPTHLIKTRGQQATLRCSPISGHTSVYWYQQALGLGLQFLLWYDEGEERNRGNFPPRFSGRQFPNYSSELNVNALELEDSALYLCASSLPPGAGTGELFFGEGSRLTVL.